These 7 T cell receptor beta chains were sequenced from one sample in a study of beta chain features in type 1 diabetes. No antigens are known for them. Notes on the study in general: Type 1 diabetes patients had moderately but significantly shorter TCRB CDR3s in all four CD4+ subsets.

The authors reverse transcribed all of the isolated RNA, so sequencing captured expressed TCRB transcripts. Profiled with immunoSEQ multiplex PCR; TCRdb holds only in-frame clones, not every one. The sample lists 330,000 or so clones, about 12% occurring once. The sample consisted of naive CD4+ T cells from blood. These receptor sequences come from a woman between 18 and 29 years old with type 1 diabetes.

The DNA of the CDR3 is TGCGCCAGCAGCCAAGGGCTAGCGGGAGCCGACCCGTGCTATTTT. It yields the protein CASSQGLAGADPCYF. The chain carries TRBV4-3 and TRBJ2-3; the match to TRBD2 covers 10 bases. V was clipped by 1 base and J by 15 bases; unmatched bases: 13. The CDR3 has 15 amino acids. Germline CDR1 and CDR2: LGHNA and YSLEER.

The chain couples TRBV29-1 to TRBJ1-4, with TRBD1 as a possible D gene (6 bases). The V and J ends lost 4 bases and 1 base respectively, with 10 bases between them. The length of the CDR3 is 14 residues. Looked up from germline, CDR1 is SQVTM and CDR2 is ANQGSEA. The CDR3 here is CSVGEGGTNEKLFF. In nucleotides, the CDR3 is TGCAGCGTTGGGGAGGGGGGAACTAATGAAAAACTGTTTTTT.

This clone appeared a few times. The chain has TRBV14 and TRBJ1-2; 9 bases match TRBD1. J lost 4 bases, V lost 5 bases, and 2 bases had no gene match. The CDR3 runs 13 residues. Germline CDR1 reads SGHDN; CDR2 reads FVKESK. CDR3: CASSGTGSYGYTF. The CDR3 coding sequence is TGTGCCAGCAGCGGGACAGGGAGCTATGGCTACACCTTC.

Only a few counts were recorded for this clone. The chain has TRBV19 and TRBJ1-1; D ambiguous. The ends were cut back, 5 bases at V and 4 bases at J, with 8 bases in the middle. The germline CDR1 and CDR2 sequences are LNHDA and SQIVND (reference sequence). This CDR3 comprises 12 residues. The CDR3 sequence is CASSVTGTEAFF. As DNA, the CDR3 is TGTGCCAGTAGTGTTACCGGCACTGAAGCTTTCTTT.

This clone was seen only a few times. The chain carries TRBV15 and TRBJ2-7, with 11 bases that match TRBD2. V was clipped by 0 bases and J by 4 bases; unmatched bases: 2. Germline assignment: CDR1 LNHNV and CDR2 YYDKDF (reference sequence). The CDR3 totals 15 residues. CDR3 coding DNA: TGTGCCACCAGCAGAGAACTAGCGGGAGATTACGAGCAGTACTTC. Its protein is CATSRELAGDYEQYF.

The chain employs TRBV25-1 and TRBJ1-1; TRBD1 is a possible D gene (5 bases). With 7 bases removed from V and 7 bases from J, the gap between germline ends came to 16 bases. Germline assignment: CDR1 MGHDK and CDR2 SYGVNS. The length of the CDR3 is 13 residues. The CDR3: CASKDKLTDEAFF. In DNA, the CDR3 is TGTGCCAGCAAGGACAAGCTAACCGATGAAGCTTTCTTT.

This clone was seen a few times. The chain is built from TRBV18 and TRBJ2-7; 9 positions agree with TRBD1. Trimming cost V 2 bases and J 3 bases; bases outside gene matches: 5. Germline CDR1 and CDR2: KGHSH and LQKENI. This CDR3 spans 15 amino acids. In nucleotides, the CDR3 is TGTGCCAGCTCACCAGGACAGGGGTTCGGCTACGAGCAGTACTTC. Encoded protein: CASSPGQGFGYEQYF.